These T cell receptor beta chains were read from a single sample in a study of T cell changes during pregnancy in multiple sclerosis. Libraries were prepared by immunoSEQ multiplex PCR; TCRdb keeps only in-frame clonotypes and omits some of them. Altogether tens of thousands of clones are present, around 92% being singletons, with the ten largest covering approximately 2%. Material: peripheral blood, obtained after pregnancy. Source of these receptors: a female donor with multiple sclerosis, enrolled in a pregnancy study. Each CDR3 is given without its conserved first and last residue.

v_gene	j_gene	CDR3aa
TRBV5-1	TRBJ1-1	ASSLEAAGVTEAF
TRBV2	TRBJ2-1	ASNVEGGLAGGTPYNEQF
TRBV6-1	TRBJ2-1	ASSDSQGTYNEQF
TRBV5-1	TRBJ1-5	ASSLDRPDQPQH
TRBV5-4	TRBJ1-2	ASSPDISANYGYT
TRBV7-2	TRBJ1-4	ASSAGTGGEKLF
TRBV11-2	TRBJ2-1	ASSLGGSSYNEQF
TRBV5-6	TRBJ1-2	ASSLKGNYGYT
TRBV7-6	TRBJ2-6	ASSLGRGSGANVLT
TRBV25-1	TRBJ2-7	ASSEWSSGSPADEQY
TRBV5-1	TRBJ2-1	ASSPERTGGLYEQF
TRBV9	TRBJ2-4	ASSGQGNIQY
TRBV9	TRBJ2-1	ASSPLAGEYNEQF
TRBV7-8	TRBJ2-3	ASSSVGTSGYYGTDTQY
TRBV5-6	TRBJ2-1	ASSLDGGAYNEQF
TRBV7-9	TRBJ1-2	ASTLPGANYGYT
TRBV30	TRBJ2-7	AWSAGARQGEQY
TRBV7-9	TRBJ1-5	ASSSTGGVEPQH
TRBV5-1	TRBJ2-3	ASSLSGPQDTQY
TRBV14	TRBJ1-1	ASSRPDYEAF
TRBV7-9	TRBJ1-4	ASSLAWEKLF
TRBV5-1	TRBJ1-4	ASAASPREKLF
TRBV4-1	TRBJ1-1	ASSQDGQGLNTEAF
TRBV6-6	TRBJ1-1	ASSHKGAAINTEAF
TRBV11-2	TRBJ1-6	ASSQRDTDNSPLH
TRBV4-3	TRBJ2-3	ASSQRALAGGYTDTQY
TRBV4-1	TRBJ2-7	ASSQDSTSGIYEQY
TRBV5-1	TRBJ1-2	ASSRGGDYGYT
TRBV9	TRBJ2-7	ASSVGGEYEQY
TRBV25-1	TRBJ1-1	ASSEYISVNTEAF
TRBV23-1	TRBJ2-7	ASSPGQGRGEQY
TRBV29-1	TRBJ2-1	SVEGGLGSEQF
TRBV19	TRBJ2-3	ASSIVLTDTQY
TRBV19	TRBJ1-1	ASSDRGLNTEAF
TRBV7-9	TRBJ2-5	ASSLQGARGQETQY
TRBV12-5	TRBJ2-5	ASAATGGLFQETQY